Listed below are T cell receptor beta chains from one sample, sequenced in a study of T-cell reconstitution after alpha-beta-depleted transplantation in children. TCRdb re-analysed the PCR reads in MiXCR, keeping a single row per CDR3 protein. The sample records 450,000 to 600,000 distinct CDR3 sequences, approximately 32% being singletons. This sample comprised PBMCs from the stem cell graft donor, obtained from the stem cell graft. The source is a human donor who donated a stem cell graft to a child with aplastic anemia. Each CDR3 is given with its conserved first and last residue. The order of the fields is V gene, J gene, clone size, D gene, CDR3 length, CDR3 protein, CDR3 DNA. A D gene is named only where the DNA matches it firmly. Only part of the rows carry a size: once, few, many, or a class if the clone is expanded.

>TRBV7-6|TRBJ2-7|few|TRBD2|16
CASSPTTSGRTGEQYF
TGTGCCAGCAGCCCAACGACTAGCGGGAGAACGGGCGAGCAGTACTTC
>TRBV7-2|TRBJ2-6|.|.|16
CASSLEVAAGANVLTF
TGTGCCAGCAGCTTAGAGGTGGCAGCTGGGGCCAACGTCCTGACTTTC
>TRBV7-8|TRBJ1-2|.|TRBD1|17
CASSRLPGTGTNYGYTF
TGTGCCAGCAGCAGGCTACCCGGGACAGGGACTAACTATGGCTACACCTTC
>TRBV5-1|TRBJ1-2|.|TRBD1|14
CASSSGTGGRVYTF
TGCGCCAGCAGCTCCGGGACAGGGGGCAGGGTCTACACCTTC
>TRBV7-3|TRBJ2-1|many|TRBD2|16
CASSLTVAGSWNEQFF
TGTGCCAGCAGCTTAACTGTAGCGGGGTCTTGGAATGAGCAGTTCTTC
>TRBV6-5|TRBJ1-2|few|.|17
CASSYSMGRGARYGYTF
TGTGCCAGCAGTTACTCAATGGGGCGGGGGGCCAGGTATGGCTACACCTTC
>TRBV7-2|TRBJ1-1|few|.|14
CASNYQTGRTEAFF
TGTGCCAGCAACTACCAAACGGGGAGGACTGAAGCTTTCTTT
>TRBV7-6|TRBJ2-1|.|TRBD1|16
CASSQTRTGGYNEQFF
TGTGCCAGCAGCCAAACGAGGACAGGAGGATACAATGAGCAGTTCTTC
>TRBV6-2/TRBV6-3|TRBJ2-7|.|TRBD1|14
CASSDYRGSYEQYF
TGTGCCAGCAGCGACTACAGGGGCTCCTACGAGCAGTACTTC
>TRBV6-5|TRBJ1-6|few|TRBD1|17
CASSYSGGQLYNSPLHF
TGTGCCAGCAGTTACTCGGGGGGACAGCTCTATAATTCACCCCTCCACTTT
>TRBV29-1|TRBJ2-2|.|.|14
CSVDSGQNTGELFF
TGCAGCGTTGATTCGGGACAGAACACCGGGGAGCTGTTTTTT
>TRBV12-3/TRBV12-4|TRBJ1-1|few|TRBD1|16
CASSLRPGTGKTEAFF
TGTGCCAGCAGTCTACGTCCCGGGACAGGGAAAACTGAAGCTTTCTTT
>TRBV10-3|TRBJ1-1|.|.|14
CAISEGTSYTEAFF
TGTGCCATCAGTGAAGGAACGTCTTACACTGAAGCTTTCTTT
>TRBV6-2/TRBV6-3|TRBJ2-2|few|.|14
CASRPSGRAGELFF
TGTGCCAGCAGACCGAGCGGGCGCGCCGGGGAGCTGTTTTTT
>TRBV18|TRBJ1-1|once|.|16
CASSPLVREATAKAFF
TGTGCCAGCTCCCCATTAGTACGGGAGGCGACCGCTAAAGCTTTCTTT
>TRBV5-3|TRBJ2-7|.|TRBD1|19
CARSTTRRGNRGLSYEQYF
TGTGCCAGAAGCACGACTCGTAGGGGGAACAGGGGGCTCTCCTACGAGCAGTACTTC
>TRBV28|TRBJ2-1|.|.|14
CASSQTVGATEQFF
TGTGCCAGCAGCCAGACAGTAGGAGCGACTGAGCAGTTCTTC
>TRBV7-9|TRBJ2-2|.|.|16
CASSLGPNIHTGELFF
TGTGCCAGCAGCCTCGGGCCCAACATCCACACCGGGGAGCTGTTTTTT
>TRBV27|TRBJ2-2|.|.|18
CASSPTLSGAANTGELFF
TGTGCCAGCAGTCCGACGCTCTCGGGGGCGGCGAACACCGGGGAGCTGTTTTTT
>TRBV29-1|TRBJ2-5|.|TRBD1|18
CSVESSTGGVLGQETQYF
TGCAGCGTTGAGTCCTCCACAGGGGGAGTGTTGGGCCAAGAGACCCAGTACTTC
>TRBV12-3/TRBV12-4|TRBJ2-3|.|.|14
CASSVAGSTDTQYF
TGTGCCAGCAGTGTAGCAGGTAGCACAGATACGCAGTATTTT
>TRBV20-1|TRBJ2-7|.|TRBD1|13
CSARGRQGHEQYF
TGCAGTGCTAGAGGACGACAGGGTCACGAGCAGTACTTC
>TRBV6-1|TRBJ1-2|once|.|15
CASTSLGGTNYGYTF
TGTGCCAGCACCTCCCTTGGCGGTACTAACTATGGCTACACCTTC
>TRBV11-3|TRBJ2-3|once|.|13
CASSLTKRDTQYF
TGTGCCAGCAGCCTGACGAAACGGGATACGCAGTATTTT
>TRBV12-3/TRBV12-4|TRBJ1-2|.|.|14
CASSYRVRDYGYTF
TGTGCCAGCAGCTATAGGGTTCGGGACTATGGCTACACCTTC
>TRBV29-1|TRBJ1-5|few|.|12
CSVYDGNQPQHF
TGCAGCGTGTATGACGGCAATCAGCCCCAGCATTTT
>TRBV20-1|TRBJ2-7|.|.|13
CSAKSAPMGEQYF
TGCAGTGCTAAGTCCGCGCCAATGGGGGAGCAGTACTTC
>TRBV27|TRBJ2-1|.|TRBD2|14
CASSYSSGFNEQFF
TGTGCCAGCAGTTATTCTAGCGGATTCAATGAGCAGTTCTTC
>TRBV5-6|TRBJ2-3|.|TRBD1|14
CASSWGQGVNTQYF
TGTGCCAGCAGCTGGGGACAGGGGGTAAATACGCAGTATTTT
>TRBV10-3|TRBJ2-7|once|TRBD2|13
CAIMPSGSSPQYF
TGTGCCATCATGCCTAGCGGTTCATCCCCGCAGTACTTC
>TRBV29-1|TRBJ2-5|many|.|13
CSVEAGGKETQYF
TGCAGCGTTGAAGCAGGCGGAAAAGAGACCCAGTACTTC
>TRBV6-2/TRBV6-3|TRBJ2-2|few|.|14
CASTDSSNTGELFF
TGTGCCAGCACTGACAGTTCCAATACCGGGGAGCTGTTTTTT
>TRBV19|TRBJ1-3|.|TRBD1|14
CASSSGQVMNTIYF
TGTGCCAGTAGTTCGGGACAGGTGATGAACACCATATATTTT
>TRBV20-1|TRBJ2-4|.|TRBD2|17
CSAQGASGSSAKNIQYF
TGCAGTGCCCAGGGGGCTAGCGGGAGTTCCGCCAAAAACATTCAGTACTTC
>TRBV30|TRBJ2-6|.|.|18
CAWRAGTLAYSGANVLTF
TGTGCCTGGAGGGCCGGGACTTTGGCCTACTCTGGGGCCAACGTCCTGACTTTC
>TRBV12-3/TRBV12-4|TRBJ2-5|few|.|13
CASTWEYQETQYF
TGTGCCAGCACCTGGGAGTACCAAGAGACCCAGTACTTC
>TRBV19|TRBJ1-2|.|.|14
CASNGRNLNYGYTF
TGTGCCAGTAATGGGAGAAATCTTAACTATGGCTACACCTTC
>TRBV4-3|TRBJ2-3|few|.|16
CASSLSSSTSTDTQYF
TGCGCCAGCAGCCTCTCGTCCTCGACTAGCACAGATACGCAGTATTTT
>TRBV5-5|TRBJ2-2|.|.|16
CASSLVRVPSTGELFF
TGTGCCAGCAGCTTGGTGCGGGTCCCGTCCACCGGGGAGCTGTTTTTT
>TRBV12-3/TRBV12-4|TRBJ2-5|once|.|12
CASSWGIETQYF
TGTGCCAGCAGTTGGGGAATAGAGACCCAGTACTTC
>TRBV20-1|TRBJ2-1|few|.|16
CSADTLSGESYNEQFF
TGCAGTGCGGATACCCTCTCTGGCGAAAGCTACAATGAGCAGTTCTTC
>TRBV6-2/TRBV6-3|TRBJ1-1|.|.|17
CASSYSSPGLIDTEAFF
TGTGCCAGCAGTTACTCGAGTCCAGGGTTGATTGACACTGAAGCTTTCTTT
>TRBV5-8|TRBJ2-1|.|TRBD1|10
CAHRGDEQFF
TGTGCCCACAGGGGGGATGAGCAGTTCTTC
>TRBV4-3|TRBJ1-6|.|.|15
CASSQERHGSSPLHF
TGCGCCAGCAGCCAAGAGCGACACGGGAGTTCACCCCTCCACTTT
>TRBV20-1|TRBJ1-3|.|.|14
CSARDPRGGNTIYF
TGCAGTGCTAGAGATCCCAGGGGAGGAAACACCATATATTTT
>TRBV6-5|TRBJ2-1|few|.|13
CASSYSGGGEQFF
TGTGCCAGCAGTTACTCCGGCGGCGGAGAGCAGTTCTTC
>TRBV9|TRBJ1-3|.|.|17
CASSVGPGGSTGNTIYF
TGTGCCAGCAGCGTAGGCCCCGGGGGCTCGACTGGAAACACCATATATTTT
>TRBV15|TRBJ2-2|few|.|16
CATSRDLQGNTGELFF
TGTGCCACCAGCAGAGATCTGCAGGGGAACACCGGGGAGCTGTTTTTT
>TRBV20-1|TRBJ2-3|.|TRBD1|15
CSAAPGQGSPDTQYF
TGCAGCGCGGCCCCGGGACAGGGATCGCCAGATACGCAGTATTTT
>TRBV16|TRBJ1-5|.|TRBD1|14
CASSEDRGYQPQHF
TGTGCCAGCAGCGAGGACAGGGGATATCAGCCCCAGCATTTT
>TRBV9|TRBJ1-2|.|.|12
CASSTRFYGYTF
TGTGCCAGCAGCACCCGATTTTATGGCTACACCTTC
>TRBV19|TRBJ2-2|once|.|14
CASSGDWGRGELFF
TGTGCCAGTAGTGGGGACTGGGGCCGCGGGGAGCTGTTTTTT
>TRBV14|TRBJ2-3|.|TRBD2|18
CASSQAGHSGSPTDTQYF
TGTGCCAGCAGCCAAGCGGGGCACAGCGGGAGCCCCACAGATACGCAGTATTTT
>TRBV6-1|TRBJ2-7|few|TRBD2|14
CATLWTSGTYEQYF
TGTGCCACCCTATGGACTAGCGGTACCTACGAGCAGTACTTC